A single sample is the source of the 19 T cell receptor beta chains below, sequenced in a study of control samples from healthy donors and cancer patients. Generated by immunoSEQ multiplex PCR, the TCRdb table keeps only in-frame clones and is missing some. The table includes 170,000 or so clones, roughly 94% detected once. The sample was blood. Every receptor here comes from a woman between 18 and 30 years old in good health.

This rearrangement joins TRBV7-2 to TRBJ1-1, with D uncertain. CDR3 size: 14 residues. The V end was cut by 3 bases, the J end by 4 bases, with 12 bases between. Germline V lookup: CDR1 SGHTA, CDR2 FQGNSA. This chain's CDR3 is CASSFKRASTEAFF. Here the CDR3 DNA reads TGTGCCAGCAGCTTTAAGAGGGCGAGCACTGAAGCTTTCTTT.

The chain combines TRBV3-1 (or the pseudogene TRBV3-2) with TRBJ1-1; D remains unclear. This CDR3 is 12 amino acids long. CDR1 and CDR2 (germline): LGHDT, YNNKEL (reference sequence). V was cut by 7 bases and J by 1 base, with 7 bases left in between. CDR3 residues: CASNLGNTEAFF. CDR3 nucleotide sequence: TGTGCCAGCAACCTAGGGAACACTGAAGCTTTCTTT.

This chain uses TRBV14 with TRBJ2-3; D gene unclear. Deletions cut 2 bases from V and 2 bases from J, with 8 bases between. The CDR3 consists of 14 residues. The germline V gene encodes CDR1 SGHDN and CDR2 FVKESK. In DNA, the CDR3 is TGTGCCAGCAGCCAATTCAGTACCACAGATACGCAGTATTTT. It is translated as CASSQFSTTDTQYF.

This sequence joins TRBV19 and TRBJ2-1; D not resolved. V lost 3 bases and J lost 8, with 11 bases in between. The CDR3 covers 13 residues. In germline, CDR1 is LNHDA, CDR2 SQIVND (reference sequence). The DNA for the CDR3 is TGTGCCAGTAGTATTTTGGATAAGTATGAGCAGTTCTTC. The encoded protein is CASSILDKYEQFF.

This clone appeared a single time. This rearrangement joins TRBV7-6 to TRBJ2-2; 8 nucleotides match TRBD1. The CDR3 length is 18 residues. CDR1 is SGHVS and CDR2 is FNYEAQ in the germline V gene. V lost 3 bases, J lost 1 base, and 10 bases stayed unmatched. CDR3 bases: TGTGCCAGCAGCTTCCTACCCTCCGGGACAGGGAACACCGGGGAGCTGTTTTTT. This gives the protein CASSFLPSGTGNTGELFF. Full variable domain (rest looked up from reference TRBV7-6 and TRBJ2-2): GAGVSQSPRYKVTKRGQDVALRCDPISGHVSLYWYRQALGQGPEFLTYFNYEAQQDKSGLPNDRFSAERPEGSISTLTIQRTEQRDSAMYRCASSFLPSGTGNTGELFFGEGSRLTVL.

The chain joins TRBV6-6 to TRBJ2-7; no clear D gene. The germline V gene encodes CDR1 MNHNY and CDR2 SVGAGI (reference sequence). V dropped 3 bases and J dropped 1 base, with 7 bases sitting between them. This CDR3 spans 13 amino acids. CDR3 in amino acids: CASSYSSSYEQYF. The CDR3 nucleotides are TGTGCCAGCAGTTATTCCTCGTCCTACGAGCAGTACTTC.

The J gene is TRBJ1-6, the V gene TRBV9, with no clear D. Trimming removed 0 bases from V and 0 bases from J, with 4 bases in between. Germline CDR1 is SGDLS and CDR2 is YYNGEE. The CDR3 runs 15 residues. CDR3: CASSVGLSYNSPLHF. The CDR3 bases are TGTGCCAGCAGCGTAGGTCTCTCCTATAATTCACCCCTCCACTTT.

This clone was observed a single time. The chain joins TRBV18 to TRBJ2-7, with 13 bases identical to TRBD2. The germline V gene encodes CDR1 KGHSH and CDR2 LQKENI. The J segment lost 2 bases and the V segment lost 1 base, leaving 8 bases of the junction unmatched. The CDR3 length is 18 residues. As DNA, the CDR3 is TGTGCCAGCTCACCACGCGGGGGACTAGCGGGAAGTACCTACGAGCAGTACTTC. As protein: CASSPRGGLAGSTYEQYF.

The V gene is TRBV6-1, the J gene TRBJ1-1; D gene ambiguous. Germline-derived CDR1 and CDR2 are MNHNS and SASEGT. Trimming removed 2 bases from V and 1 base from J, with 8 bases in between. CDR3 length: 14 residues. The CDR3 DNA is TGTGCCAGCAGTGAACAGGTGCAGAACACTGAAGCTTTCTTT. This codes for CASSEQVQNTEAFF.

V usage is TRBV28 and J usage is TRBJ1-5; a possible D gene is TRBD1 (5 bases). The CDR3 consists of 14 residues. Germline values: CDR1 MDHEN, CDR2 SYDVKM. V lost 5 bases and J lost 7, with 15 bases in between. CDR3 nucleotides: TGTGCCAGCAGTCCTCCTCAGGGTTTCCAGCCCCAGCATTTT. It translates to CASSPPQGFQPQHF.

Turning to this clone: The junction and the germline gene differ at one end; a read error may be behind it. This chain connects TRBV12-3 or TRBV12-4 to TRBJ2-4, with 8 bases identical to TRBD1. The CDR3 is 13 residues long. The CDR3 coding sequence is TGTGCCAGCTGGTTCCAGGGGGCTAACCGGGTGGTTTTC. It specifies CASWFQGANRVVF.

The gene calls are TRBV7-2 and TRBJ2-1, with 8 bases identical to TRBD2. CDR3 length equals 13 residues. Germline trimming cut 4 bases from V and 7 bases from J; bases unmatched to any gene: 3. Looked up from germline, CDR1 is SGHTA and CDR2 is FQGNSA. CDR3 residues: CASSSRLANEQFF. The CDR3 region has the DNA TGTGCCAGCAGCTCAAGACTAGCGAATGAGCAGTTCTTC.

The chain carries TRBV11-2 and TRBJ1-6; TRBD1 agrees at 9 bases. This CDR3 contains 17 residues. The V gene end was trimmed by 6 bases and the J gene end by 5 bases; junction bases not matched to a gene: 11. In germline, CDR1 is SGHAT, CDR2 FQNNGV. CDR3 in amino acids: CASRGTGTGRNNSPLHF. The CDR3 DNA follows: TGTGCCAGCAGAGGTACTGGGACAGGGAGGAATAATTCACCCCTCCACTTT.

Details on this clone: The junction shows a germline mismatch at one end, possibly a read error. The rearrangement uses TRBV7-7 and TRBJ2-5; a possible D gene is TRBD2 (6 bases). The CDR3 extends over 14 amino acids. Germline CDR1 and CDR2: SSHAT and FNYEAQ (reference sequence). CDR3 protein: CASSYAGTQETQYF. DNA of the CDR3: TGTGCTAGCAGCTACGCCGGGACTCAAGAGACCCAGTACTTC.

This chain joins TRBV12-5 and TRBJ2-3; D is possibly TRBD1 (6 bases). CDR1 is LGHNT and CDR2 is FRNRAP in the germline V gene. Trimming took off 5 bases at V and 0 bases at J, with 15 bases between the two ends. This CDR3 spans 16 amino acids. The CDR3 here is CASGPGQSFSTDTQYF. In DNA, the CDR3 is TGTGCTAGTGGTCCCGGACAGTCGTTTAGCACAGATACGCAGTATTTT.

The chain joins TRBV7-2 to TRBJ2-1; 10 bases map to TRBD2. Looked up from germline, CDR1 is SGHTA and CDR2 is FQGNSA. The CDR3 covers 19 residues. J gave up 7 bases and V 5 bases, and 20 bases lay outside the gene matches. The CDR3 region has the DNA TGTGCCAGCAGCCCGCCTCCGGGGAGCGGGGGGGCTAATTTGAATGAGCAGTTCTTC. Encoded protein: CASSPPPGSGGANLNEQFF.

This sequence joins TRBV28 and TRBJ1-4; D might be TRBD1 (6 bases). Per the germline V gene, CDR1 is MDHEN and CDR2 is SYDVKM. Trimming took 6 bases from V and 8 from J, leaving 13 bases between them. This CDR3 is 13 amino acids long. The DNA for the CDR3 is TGTGCCAGCAGCCCGGACAGCGGAGAAAAACTGTTTTTT. Amino acid sequence: CASSPDSGEKLFF.

V usage is TRBV19 and J usage is TRBJ2-7; 7 bases are a match to TRBD2. CDR1 is LNHDA and CDR2 is SQIVND in the germline V gene (reference sequence). V dropped 3 bases and J dropped 4; count of bases not matched to a gene: 0. The CDR3 is 12 residues long. The CDR3 sequence: CASSMGGYEQYF. The CDR3 coding sequence is TGTGCCAGTAGTATGGGAGGGTACGAGCAGTACTTC.

This sequence joins TRBV23-1 and TRBJ1-2; D is perhaps TRBD1 (5 bases). TRBV23-1 is an ORF; its function is uncertain. The CDR3 runs to 14 residues. Trimming removed 9 bases at V and 2 bases at J, with 16 bases between. CDR3: CARLLGATNYGYTF. In nucleotides, the CDR3 is TGCGCCAGACTTTTAGGGGCAACCAACTATGGCTACACCTTC.